This T cell receptor beta chain was captured in a study of identical twins. Each CDR3 protein gets one entry after TCRdb re-called the 5' RACE reads with MiXCR. This table holds more than 1.5 million distinct CDR3 sequences, about 31% found once. This clonotype was picked up a small number of times. Its antigen is not known. Study-level points and caveats: Recombination models fit unrelated individuals' TCR alpha sharing but underestimated twins'. Out-of-frame alpha sequences common to twins were enriched for low generation probability.

The CDR3 spans 16 residues. Germline V gene data show CDR1 as MNHNS and CDR2 as SASEGT. Trimming removed 3 bases at V and 0 bases at J, with 12 bases between. Material: cord blood. The receptor's source is a newborn girl in good health. This chain connects TRBV6-1 to TRBJ2-1; D is possibly TRBD2 (6 bases). Here the CDR3 reads CASSDPAGSSYNEQFF. CDR3 DNA sequence: TGTGCCAGCAGTGACCCCGCGGGGAGCTCCTACAATGAGCAGTTCTTC.